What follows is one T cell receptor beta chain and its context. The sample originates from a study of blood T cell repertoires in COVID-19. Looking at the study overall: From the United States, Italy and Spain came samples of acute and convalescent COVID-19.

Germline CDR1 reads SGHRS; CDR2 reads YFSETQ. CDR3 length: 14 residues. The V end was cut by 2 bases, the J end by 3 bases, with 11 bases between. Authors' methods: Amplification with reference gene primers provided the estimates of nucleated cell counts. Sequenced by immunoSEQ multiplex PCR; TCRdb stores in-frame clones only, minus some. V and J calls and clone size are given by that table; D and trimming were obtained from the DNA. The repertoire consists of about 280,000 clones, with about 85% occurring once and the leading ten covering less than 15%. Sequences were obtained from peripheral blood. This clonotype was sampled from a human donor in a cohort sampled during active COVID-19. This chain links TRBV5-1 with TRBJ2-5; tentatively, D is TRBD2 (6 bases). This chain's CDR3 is CASSFRDSEETQYF. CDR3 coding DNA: TGCGCCAGCAGCTTCCGGGACTCCGAAGAGACCCAGTACTTC.